Following are 5 T cell receptor beta chains from one sample sequenced in a study of blood T cell repertoires in COVID-19. Assay: immunoSEQ multiplex PCR; the TCRdb copy retains only in-frame clones and omits some. Here the sample spans approximately 150,000 clones, approximately 86% being singletons. What was sequenced was PBMCs or T cells enriched from blood (not recorded which). The receptors here all came from a woman aged 35 to 49 who had been exposed to COVID-19.

This chain connects TRBV4-3 to TRBJ2-1, with D maybe TRBD2 (5 bases). V lost 4 bases and J 7 bases, leaving 5 bases between the germline ends. Germline V CDR1 and CDR2: LGHNA, YSLEER. CDR3 size: 11 residues. CDR3 amino acids: CASSRGNEQFF. The CDR3 DNA sequence: TGCGCCAGCAGCCGCGGGAATGAGCAGTTCTTC.

This clone appeared once. This chain connects TRBV7-3 to TRBJ2-1, with 10 positions matching TRBD2. After removal of 5 bases from V and 5 bases from J, the junction contained 6 bases not matched to a gene. The CDR3 contains 15 residues. Germline V gene lookup returns CDR1 SGHTA and CDR2 FQGTGA. Here the CDR3 DNA reads TGTGCCAGCAGCAAAGCGGGGGGGCCTGACAATGAGCAGTTCTTC. Translating it yields CASSKAGGPDNEQFF.

The sample holds one count of this clone. This chain joins TRBV10-2 and TRBJ1-5, with a tentative D call TRBD1 (5 bases). The CDR3 contains 15 residues. Germline V lookup: CDR1 WSHSY, CDR2 SAAADI. V was clipped by 3 bases and J by 0 bases, with 9 bases between them. The CDR3: CASSDTGHSNQPQHF. Here the CDR3 DNA reads TGCGCCAGCAGTGATACCGGACATAGCAATCAGCCCCAGCATTTT.

This chain uses TRBV7-2 with TRBJ2-1; D possibly corresponds to TRBD1 (5 bases). CDR3 length equals 15 residues. V gave up 5 bases and J gave up 9 bases, with 20 bases separating them. From germline, CDR1 is SGHTA and CDR2 FQGNSA. For the CDR3, the DNA is TGTGCCAGCAGCCCCGATTTAGGAGCGCAGGGTGAGCAGTTCTTC. Translated: CASSPDLGAQGEQFF.

V and J are TRBV7-2 and TRBJ2-7; a weak D match, TRBD2 (5 bases). This CDR3 contains 12 residues. Germline CDR1 reads SGHTA; CDR2 reads FQGNSA. V was cut by 5 bases and J by 3 bases, with 8 bases left in between. In nucleotides, the CDR3 is TGTGCCAGCAGCCTACTAGACTACGAGCAGTACTTC. Its protein is CASSLLDYEQYF.